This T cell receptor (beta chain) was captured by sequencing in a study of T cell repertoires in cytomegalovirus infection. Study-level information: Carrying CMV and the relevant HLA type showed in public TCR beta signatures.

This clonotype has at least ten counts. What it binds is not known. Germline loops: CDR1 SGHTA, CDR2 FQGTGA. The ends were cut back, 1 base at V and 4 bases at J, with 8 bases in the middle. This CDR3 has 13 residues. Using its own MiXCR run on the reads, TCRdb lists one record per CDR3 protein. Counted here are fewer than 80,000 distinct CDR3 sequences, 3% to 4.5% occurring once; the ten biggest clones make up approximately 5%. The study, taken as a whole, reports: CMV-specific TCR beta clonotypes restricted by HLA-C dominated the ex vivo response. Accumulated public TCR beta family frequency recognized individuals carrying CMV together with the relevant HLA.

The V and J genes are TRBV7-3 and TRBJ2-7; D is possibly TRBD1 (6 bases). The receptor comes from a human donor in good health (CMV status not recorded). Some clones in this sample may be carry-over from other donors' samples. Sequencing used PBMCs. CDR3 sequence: CASSLNRDYEQYF. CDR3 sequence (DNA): TGTGCCAGCAGCTTAAACAGGGATTACGAGCAGTACTTC.